The 28 T cell receptor beta chains given below trace back to one sample, sequenced in a study of immune evolution from preneoplasia to lung adenocarcinoma. The data were produced by immunoSEQ multiplex PCR, yet TCRdb's version contains in-frame clones alone and is incomplete. The table lists 1,800 or so clones, around 84% of them singletons, with around 9% in the top ten. The sample consisted of FFPE tissue from an adenomatous hyperplasia lung lesion. The subset is: atypical adenomatous hyperplasia (AAH), lung preneoplasia. Receptor source: a donor at least 70 years old with lung adenocarcinoma.

The chain joins TRBV19 to TRBJ1-2; D is unresolved. The CDR3 is 14 residues long. Germline assignment: CDR1 LNHDA and CDR2 SQIVND (reference sequence). Trimming shortened V by 3 bases and J by 5 bases, and 13 bases separated the two germline ends. CDR3 nucleotide sequence: TGTGCCAGTAGTATTTCGAGCAACTCTTATGGCTACACCTTC. Its protein is CASSISSNSYGYTF.

The CDR3 region is CATSRGDLAVRGYTF. CDR3 sequence (DNA): TGTGCCACCAGCCGAGGAGACCTAGCGGTGAGGGGCTACACCTTC. The chain couples TRBV15 to TRBJ1-2; no clear D. The V end lost 5 bases, the J end lost 8 bases, and 21 bases lay between the germline ends. CDR1 is LNHNV and CDR2 is YYDKDF in the germline V gene (reference sequence). The length of the CDR3 is 15 residues.

This rearrangement joins TRBV4-2 to TRBJ1-2; no definite D call. V lost 0 bases to trimming and J lost 0 bases, with 8 bases between them. The CDR3 contains 15 residues. Germline V gene data show CDR1 as LGHNA and CDR2 as YNFKEQ. The CDR3 loop reads CASSQEKGTNYGYTF. CDR3 DNA: TGTGCCAGCAGCCAAGAGAAAGGGACTAACTATGGCTACACCTTC.

As for this clone: The sample holds other DNA sequences that translate to the same CDR3. The chain carries TRBV7-2 and TRBJ2-3, with D possibly matching TRBD1 (6 bases). CDR3 length: 18 residues. CDR1 and CDR2 (germline): SGHTA, FQGNSA. V dropped 6 bases and J dropped 6 bases, with 28 bases sitting between them. As DNA, the CDR3 is TGTGCCAGCAGTCCAGGGAATCACAGATGGGAAACAGGGGATACGCAGTATTTT. Translated, it gives CASSPGNHRWETGDTQYF.

The V call is TRBV27, the J call TRBJ2-3; D call uncertain. V gave up 4 bases and J gave up 4 bases, with 9 bases separating them. CDR1 MNHEY and CDR2 SMNVEV come from the germline V gene (reference sequence). The CDR3 totals 13 residues. The CDR3 DNA sequence: TGTGCCAGCAGTTCCCCTCGGGCAGATACGCAGTATTTT. As protein: CASSSPRADTQYF.

In its sample, this clone was seen once. This rearrangement joins TRBV5-1 to TRBJ2-5, with D maybe TRBD1 (6 bases). Trimming left V 0 bases short and J 2 bases short, with 8 bases between. Germline lookup yields CDR1 SGHRS and CDR2 YFSETQ. This CDR3 is built from 14 residues. The CDR3 is CASSLGGQQETQYF. The CDR3 region has the DNA TGCGCCAGCAGCTTGGGAGGACAGCAAGAGACCCAGTACTTC.

The chain recombines TRBV7-2 with TRBJ2-7; no clear D gene. Germline CDR1 and CDR2: SGHTA and FQGNSA. The CDR3 runs to 16 residues. The ends were cut back, 5 bases at V and 1 base at J, with 18 bases in the middle. The CDR3 DNA follows: TGTGCCAGCAGCCCTCAGATCCTAACACCGTCCTACGAGCAGTACTTC. This sequence encodes CASSPQILTPSYEQYF.

The chain uses TRBV19 and TRBJ2-1; D is undetermined. V gave up 0 bases and J gave up 2 bases, with 8 bases separating them. Germline values: CDR1 LNHDA, CDR2 SQIVND (reference sequence). The CDR3 sequence is 15 residues long. CDR3 DNA: TGTGCCAGTAGTATAGAGCGGCTTACCTACAATGAGCAGTTCTTC. Protein: CASSIERLTYNEQFF. Complete variable domain (other parts from reference TRBV19 and TRBJ2-1): DGGITQSPKYLFRKEGQNVTLSCEQNLNHDAMYWYRQDPGQGLRLIYYSQIVNDFQKGDIAEGYSVSREKKESFPLTVTSAQKNPTAFYLCASSIERLTYNEQFFGPGTRLTVL.

The rearrangement joins TRBV12-5 to TRBJ1-6, with 7 bases fitting TRBD1. The CDR3 is made up of 16 amino acids. After removal of 7 bases from V and 0 bases from J, the junction contained 6 bases not matched to a gene. Germline values: CDR1 LGHNT, CDR2 FRNRAP. CDR3 nucleotides: TGTGCTAGTGCCTCGACAGGGAGCTCCTATAATTCACCCCTCCACTTT. Translating it yields CASASTGSSYNSPLHF.

V gene TRBV7-6 combines with J gene TRBJ2-5; D gene ambiguous. The germline V and J ends were trimmed by 1 base and 5 bases, with 8 bases remaining between them. The germline CDR1 and CDR2 sequences are SGHVS and FNYEAQ. This CDR3 is built from 13 residues. As DNA, the CDR3 is TGTGCCAGCAGCTTAGGGGTAGAGGAGACCCAGTACTTC. Its protein is CASSLGVEETQYF.

This chain links TRBV7-2 with TRBJ2-1, with 8 bases lining up with TRBD2. Losses at the gene ends were 3 bases for V and 2 bases for J; bases not matched to a gene: 3. The CDR3 totals 15 residues. Per the germline V gene, CDR1 is SGHTA and CDR2 is FQGNSA. Here the CDR3 reads CASSFTAGAYNEQFF. For the CDR3, the DNA is TGTGCCAGCAGCTTCACAGCGGGAGCCTACAATGAGCAGTTCTTC.

This clone was detected a few times. The V call is TRBV28, the J call TRBJ2-7; D unresolved. In germline, CDR1 is MDHEN, CDR2 SYDVKM. The CDR3 contains 13 residues. V was trimmed by 3 bases and J by 2 bases, leaving 8 bases between them. CDR3 nucleotide sequence: TGTGCCAGCAGTTTTATAGGAGCCTACGAGCAGTACTTC. Its protein product is CASSFIGAYEQYF.

The chain combines TRBV5-4 with TRBJ2-3; D call uncertain. The length of the CDR3 is 14 residues. V lost 4 bases and J lost 4, with 13 bases in between. Germline V CDR1 and CDR2: SGHNT, YYREEE (reference sequence). CDR3 DNA: TGTGCCAGCAGCCCCACATTTTTCGCAGATACGCAGTATTTT. Translated: CASSPTFFADTQYF.

The chain links TRBV19 to TRBJ2-7, with 11 bases fitting TRBD2. This CDR3 is 14 amino acids long. Per germline, CDR1 LNHDA and CDR2 SQIVND (reference sequence). With V trimmed by 4 bases and J by 3 bases, 2 bases remained unmatched. Here the CDR3 DNA reads TGTGCCAGTAGTAAAACTAGCGGGAGCTACGAGCAGTACTTC. Residues: CASSKTSGSYEQYF.

The rearrangement links TRBV7-9 to TRBJ2-5; 9 bases map to TRBD2. Germline V gives CDR1 SEHNR, CDR2 FQNEAQ (reference sequence). CDR3 size: 15 residues. J lost 5 bases, V lost 5 bases, and 9 bases had no gene match. This CDR3 is CASSQALAGRETQYF. The CDR3 nucleotides read TGTGCCAGCAGCCAGGCACTAGCGGGTAGGGAGACCCAGTACTTC.

This clone appeared once. The chain uses TRBV23-1 and TRBJ2-3, with 10 bases matching TRBD2. TRBV23-1 falls under the ORF class, with uncertain function. After removal of 1 base from V and 2 bases from J, the junction contained 9 bases not matched to a gene. This CDR3 contains 18 residues. The CDR3 DNA sequence: TGCGCCAGCAGTCAATATTTAAAAGCGGGAGGGCACACAGATACGCAGTATTTT. Its protein product is CASSQYLKAGGHTDTQYF.

The rearrangement joins TRBV5-4 to TRBJ1-1; D remains ambiguous. This CDR3 region has 11 residues. The germline CDR1 and CDR2 sequences are SGHNT and YYREEE (reference sequence). V dropped 4 bases and J dropped 6 bases, with 7 bases sitting between them. As DNA, the CDR3 is TGTGCCAGCAGCCATGCGTCTGAAGCTTTCTTT. As protein: CASSHASEAFF. Filled out from reference TRBV5-4 and TRBJ1-1, the complete variable domain reads ETGVTQSPTHLIKTRGQQVTLRCSSQSGHNTVSWYQQALGQGPQFIFQYYREEENGRGNFPPRFSGLQFPNYSSELNVNALELDDSALYLCASSHASEAFFGQGTRLTVV.

The table lists this clone with a count of one. The gene calls are TRBV4-1 and TRBJ1-1; D is unresolved. Germline V CDR1 and CDR2: MGHRA, YSYEKL. The V end lost 1 base, the J end lost 0 bases, and 15 bases lay between the germline ends. This CDR3 region has 17 residues. CDR3 sequence reads: CASSQAIGGEMNTEAFF. The DNA of the CDR3 is TGCGCCAGCAGCCAAGCCATAGGTGGGGAAATGAACACTGAAGCTTTCTTT.

This clone has only a few counts. V usage is TRBV11-3 and J usage is TRBJ2-1; 11 positions agree with TRBD2. CDR1 is SGHNT and CDR2 is YENEEA in the germline V gene. CDR3 size: 15 residues. Germline trimming cut 5 bases from V and 4 bases from J; bases unmatched to any gene: 4. The CDR3 loop is CASSTGTSGYNEQFF. CDR3 nucleotide sequence: TGTGCCAGCAGCACCGGGACTAGCGGTTACAATGAGCAGTTCTTC.

To note about this clone: At one end the junction does not follow the germline gene, possibly because of a read error. V and J are TRBV11-2 and TRBJ2-5; D is possibly TRBD2 (5 bases). This CDR3 is 15 amino acids long. Germline V gene data show CDR1 as SGHAT and CDR2 as FQNNGV. The CDR3 coding sequence is TGTGCCAGCAGCTTAGATAACGGGAACCAAAAGACCCAGTACTTC. Protein product: CASSLDNGNQKTQYF.

This chain connects TRBV10-3 to TRBJ2-3; D unresolved. This CDR3 contains 12 residues. V gave up 9 bases and J gave up 6 bases, with 13 bases separating them. Germline V lookup: CDR1 ENHRY, CDR2 SYGVKD. The DNA for the CDR3 is TGTGCCATTAAGGATAACTCGGATACGCAGTATTTT. Translating gives CAIKDNSDTQYF.

With respect to this clone: At one boundary the junction diverges from the germline segment, which might be a read error. This rearrangement joins TRBV18 to TRBJ2-3; D is possibly TRBD2 (5 bases). Germline CDR1 is KGHSH and CDR2 is LQKENI. This CDR3 spans 13 amino acids. CDR3 coding DNA: TGTGCCAGCTCGCCACTAGGCACAGATACGCAGTATTTT. Amino acid sequence: CASSPLGTDTQYF.

The V and J genes are TRBV4-3 and TRBJ2-1; 9 nucleotides match TRBD2. CDR1 LGHNA and CDR2 YSLEER come from the germline V gene. The CDR3 is made up of 16 amino acids. J gave up 9 bases and V 0 bases, and 9 bases lay outside the gene matches. CDR3 region: CASSQDQAGGRSEQFF. The CDR3 DNA reads TGCGCCAGCAGCCAAGATCAAGCGGGAGGCCGTAGTGAGCAGTTCTTC.

The chain carries TRBV5-4 and TRBJ1-1; D unclear. From germline, CDR1 is SGHNT and CDR2 YYREEE (reference sequence). The CDR3 has 15 residues. V lost 0 bases and J 0 bases, leaving 9 bases between the germline ends. In nucleotides, the CDR3 is TGTGCCAGCAGCTTGGACACCTGGATGAACACTGAAGCTTTCTTT. Translated, it gives CASSLDTWMNTEAFF.

The rearrangement uses TRBV19 and TRBJ2-2; TRBD1 matches 7 bases. Germline V lookup: CDR1 LNHDA, CDR2 SQIVND (reference sequence). V lost 7 bases and J lost 6; bases outside the gene matches: 8. The CDR3 is made up of 14 amino acids. The CDR3 spells CASIRQGDPGELFF. The DNA of the CDR3 is TGTGCCAGTATACGACAGGGAGACCCCGGGGAGCTGTTTTTT.

J is TRBJ2-2 and V is TRBV19; either TRBD1 or TRBD2 may fit D (5 bases each). Germline-derived CDR1 and CDR2 are LNHDA and SQIVND (reference sequence). V lost 6 bases and J 3 bases, leaving 11 bases between the germline ends. This CDR3 spans 14 amino acids. This chain's CDR3 is CASRIMGDTGELFF. CDR3 nucleotides: TGTGCCAGTAGGATCATGGGGGACACCGGGGAGCTGTTTTTT. Together with reference TRBV19 and TRBJ2-2, the CDR3 gives the full variable domain: DGGITQSPKYLFRKEGQNVTLSCEQNLNHDAMYWYRQDPGQGLRLIYYSQIVNDFQKGDIAEGYSVSREKKESFPLTVTSAQKNPTAFYLCASRIMGDTGELFFGEGSRLTVL.

In this sample, this clone turned up a few times. The chain recombines TRBV5-6 with TRBJ1-4, with D possibly matching TRBD1 (5 bases). In germline, CDR1 is SGHDT, CDR2 YYEEEE. The CDR3 has 14 amino acids. Between the trimmed V and J ends, which lost 0 bases and 3 bases, there was a span of 6 bases. CDR3 amino acids: CASSLGDANEKLFF. In DNA form, the CDR3 reads TGTGCCAGCAGCTTGGGGGACGCTAATGAAAAACTGTTTTTT.

The chain uses TRBV2 and TRBJ2-1; no definite D call. This CDR3 is built from 11 residues. Trimming took 6 bases from V and 12 from J, leaving 12 bases between them. Germline V lookup: CDR1 SNHLY, CDR2 FYNNEI. CDR3 sequence reads: CASRYEVGQFF. The CDR3 region has the DNA TGTGCCAGCAGATACGAGGTCGGGCAGTTCTTC.